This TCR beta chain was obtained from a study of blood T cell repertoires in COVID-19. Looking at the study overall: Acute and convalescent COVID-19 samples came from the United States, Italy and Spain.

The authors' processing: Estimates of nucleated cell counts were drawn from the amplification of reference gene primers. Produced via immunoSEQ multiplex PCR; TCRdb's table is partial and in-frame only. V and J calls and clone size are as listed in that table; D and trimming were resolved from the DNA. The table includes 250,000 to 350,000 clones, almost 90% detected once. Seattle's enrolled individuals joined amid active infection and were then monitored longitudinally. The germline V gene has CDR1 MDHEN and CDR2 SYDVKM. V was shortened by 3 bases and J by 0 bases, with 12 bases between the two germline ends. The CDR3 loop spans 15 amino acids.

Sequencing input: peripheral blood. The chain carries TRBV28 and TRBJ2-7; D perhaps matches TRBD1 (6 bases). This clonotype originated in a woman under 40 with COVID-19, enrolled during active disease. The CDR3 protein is CASSFDRYSSYEQYF. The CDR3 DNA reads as TGTGCCAGCAGTTTCGACAGGTATAGCTCCTACGAGCAGTACTTC.